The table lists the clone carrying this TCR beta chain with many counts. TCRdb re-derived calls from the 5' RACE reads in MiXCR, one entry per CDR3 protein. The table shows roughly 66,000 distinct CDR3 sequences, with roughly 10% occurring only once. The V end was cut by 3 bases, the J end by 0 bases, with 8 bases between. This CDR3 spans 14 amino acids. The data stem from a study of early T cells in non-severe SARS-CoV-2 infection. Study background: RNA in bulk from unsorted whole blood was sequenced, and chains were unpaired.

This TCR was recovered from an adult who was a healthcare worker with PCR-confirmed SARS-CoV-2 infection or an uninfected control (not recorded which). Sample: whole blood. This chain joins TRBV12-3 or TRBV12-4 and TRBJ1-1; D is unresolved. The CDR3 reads CASSFKQLNTEAFF. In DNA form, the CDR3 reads TGTGCCAGCAGTTTTAAACAGCTGAACACTGAAGCTTTCTTT.